This entry describes one T cell receptor beta chain. The antigen remains unidentified. This record comes from a study of identical twins. Study-wide findings and caveats: Insertions ran lower in abundant cord blood beta clonotypes, though not in memory repertoires.

TCRdb recomputed calls from the 5' RACE reads with MiXCR, one row per CDR3 protein. The sample lists 600,000 to 850,000 distinct CDR3 sequences, 15% to 20% occurring once. These same records also appear under a second study, on T cells expressing NK-cell markers.

This receptor was obtained from a woman younger than 30 in good health. Sequences were obtained from PBMCs.

CDR3 coding DNA: TGCGCCAGCAGCCCGGCCCAAGTTTCCTACGAGCAGTACTTC. Its translation is CASSPAQVSYEQYF. The V and J genes are TRBV5-1 and TRBJ2-7; D is unresolved. Germline V gives CDR1 SGHRS, CDR2 YFSETQ. This CDR3 has 14 residues. The V end was cut by 4 bases, the J end by 1 base, with 12 bases between.